One and the same sample provided the 11 T cell receptor beta chains below, sequenced in a study of metastatic and nonmetastatic thyroid tumors. Via MiXCR, TCRdb re-called the PCR reads. The table shows around 45,000 clones, with about 4% occurring only once. Before thyroid surgery, none of the patients had received any treatment. The sequenced sample was blood. Receptor source: a female donor with papillary thyroid cancer or a benign thyroid nodule (not recorded which). Some clones in this sample may be carry-over from other donors' samples.

This clone was counted at least ten times. The junction does not match germline at one end; this may be a read error. The V and J genes are TRBV2 and TRBJ2-7; 9 positions match TRBD2. The CDR3 is 12 amino acids. The V gene's germline CDR1 is SNHLY and CDR2 FYNNEI. CDR3 in DNA: TGTGCCAGCGATAGCGGGAGCTACGGGCAGTACTTC. Protein product: CASDSGSYGQYF.

In its sample, this clone was seen a few times. The V call is TRBV7-2, the J call TRBJ2-1; 11 bases match TRBD1. Germline trimming cut 5 bases from V and 8 bases from J; bases unmatched to any gene: 5. The CDR3 covers 14 residues. Per the germline V gene, CDR1 is SGHTA and CDR2 is FQGNSA. CDR3 residues: CASSLQGQGDEQFF. The CDR3 DNA sequence: TGTGCCAGCAGCCTACAGGGACAGGGGGATGAGCAGTTCTTC.

This clone was counted ten times or more. V gene TRBV6-1 combines with J gene TRBJ2-1; tentative D call: TRBD2 (5 bases). The CDR3 totals 11 residues. CDR1 MNHNS and CDR2 SASEGT come from the germline V gene. Trimming left V 6 bases short and J 10 bases short, with 10 bases between. CDR3 nucleotides: TGTGCCAGCAGCACTACGGGAGAGCAGTTCTTC. Protein: CASSTTGEQFF.

J is TRBJ1-5 and V is TRBV20-1; D call uncertain. Trimming stripped 6 bases from V and 10 bases from J, with 19 bases between. This CDR3 spans 13 amino acids. Germline V CDR1 and CDR2: DFQATT, SNEGSKA (reference sequence). This CDR3 reads CSASRTRWGPQHF. CDR3 coding DNA: TGCAGTGCCTCCCGGACCCGCTGGGGACCCCAGCATTTT.

The rearrangement links TRBV27 to TRBJ1-2, with TRBD1 matching over 7 bases. The germline CDR1 and CDR2 sequences are MNHEY and SMNVEV (reference sequence). The ends lost 4 bases at V and 3 bases at J; junction bases unmatched: 5. The CDR3 length is 14 residues. The CDR3 nucleotides read TGTGCCAGCAGTTGGTCACAGGGGTACTATGGCTACACCTTC. Translated: CASSWSQGYYGYTF.

This clone was counted ten times or more. A read error may be the cause here, since a much bigger clone is one base away. The J gene is TRBJ2-1, the V gene TRBV24-1; 12 bases align to TRBD2. V was pared by 4 bases and J by 4 bases, with 10 bases of the junction left unmatched. Per the germline V gene, CDR1 is KGHDR and CDR2 is SFDVKD. This CDR3 spans 18 amino acids. CDR3 nucleotide sequence: TGTGCCACCAGTGACCCCGCTAGCGGGAGGGCCGTGTACAATGAGCAGTTCTTC. Protein product: CATSDPASGRAVYNEQFF.

This clone was detected many times. V is TRBV3-1 and J is TRBJ1-3; D is ambiguous. This CDR3 contains 16 residues. CDR1 LGHDT and CDR2 YNNKEL come from the germline V gene (reference sequence). Trimming took off 1 base at V and 0 bases at J, with 10 bases between the two ends. This CDR3 is CASSQVAHFSGNTIYF. The CDR3 DNA follows: TGTGCCAGCAGCCAAGTCGCACACTTCTCTGGAAACACCATATATTTT. The complete variable domain, with remaining parts taken from reference TRBV3-1 and TRBJ1-3, reads DTAVSQTPKYLVTQMGNDKSIKCEQNLGHDTMYWYKQDSKKFLKIMFSYNNKELIINETVPNRFSPKSPDKAHLNLHINSLELGDSAVYFCASSQVAHFSGNTIYFGEGSWLTVV.

To note about this clone: This clone may be a read error of a much larger clone one base away. This chain links TRBV30 with TRBJ1-1; D remains ambiguous. In germline, CDR1 is GTSNPN, CDR2 SVGIG (reference sequence). This CDR3 is built from 11 residues. CDR3 loop: CSWSRSPEAFF. The CDR3 DNA reads as TGTTCCTGGAGCAGGTCTCCTGAAGCTTTCTTT.

This clone was counted ten times or more. V gene TRBV6-1 combines with J gene TRBJ2-1; possibly TRBD1 or TRBD2 for D (5 bases each). CDR3 length: 11 amino acids. With 7 bases removed from V and 9 bases from J, the gap between germline ends came to 10 bases. Germline loops: CDR1 MNHNS, CDR2 SASEGT. The CDR3 spells CASTGQGEQFF. CDR3 in DNA: TGTGCCAGCACGGGGCAGGGTGAGCAGTTCTTC.

As concerns this clone: This may stem from a read error, because a much larger clone lies one nucleotide away. The sample contains more than one DNA sequence encoding this CDR3. The rearrangement uses TRBV19 and TRBJ2-1, with 9 bases lining up with TRBD1. CDR1 LNHDA and CDR2 SQIVND come from the germline V gene (reference sequence). The CDR3 extends over 16 amino acids. The CDR3 coding sequence is TGCGCCAGTAGTATAGGTCCGGGACAGGGTAAAAATGAGCAGTTCTTC. It is translated as CASSIGPGQGKNEQFF.

This clone has more than one count but fewer than ten. The rearrangement joins TRBV15 to TRBJ2-7; 8 bases match TRBD2. The trim removed 6 bases at V and 0 bases at J, leaving 7 bases unmatched. The CDR3 contains 15 residues. Germline values: CDR1 LNHNV, CDR2 YYDKDF (reference sequence). This chain's CDR3 is CATRTLTSASYEQYF. CDR3 nucleotide sequence: TGTGCCACCAGGACTTTGACTAGCGCCTCCTACGAGCAGTACTTC. Full variable domain (outside the CDR3, taken from reference TRBV15 and TRBJ2-7): DAMVIQNPRYQVTQFGKPVTLSCSQTLNHNVMYWYQQKSSQAPKLLFHYYDKDFNNEADTPDNFQSRRPNTSFCFLDIRSPGLGDTAMYLCATRTLTSASYEQYFGPGTRLTVT.